A selection of T cell receptor beta chains follows, all from one sample in a study of CD8 T cells in ankylosing spondylitis. TCRdb ran MiXCR on the 5' RACE reads and lists one entry per CDR3 protein. The sample records about 300,000 distinct CDR3 sequences, approximately 10% being singletons. The sequenced sample consisted of blood, either unsorted or a sorted T cell fraction (not recorded which). These receptors were collected from a female donor with ankylosing spondylitis or in good health (not recorded which). Each CDR3 is given with its conserved first and last residue. The D gene is left open where the match is weak. Rows give clone size only sometimes, using once, few, many, or a class for an expanded clone.

J: TRBJ1-1
size: many
V: TRBV12-3/TRBV12-4
D: NA
DNA: TGTGCCAGCAGTTTTTTAGGGGTAGGGGACACTGAAGCTTTCTTT
CDR3: CASSFLGVGDTEAFF

J: TRBJ2-5
size: few
V: TRBV5-1
D: NA
DNA: TGCGCCAGCAGCTTGGCCGGAGAACAAGAGACCCAGTACTTC
CDR3: CASSLAGEQETQYF

J: TRBJ2-6
size: many
V: TRBV10-3
D: NA
DNA: TGTGCCATCAGTGCGGCACGAAGCTCTGGGGCCAACGTCCTGACTTTC
CDR3: CAISAARSSGANVLTF

J: TRBJ2-3
size: few
V: TRBV15
D: NA
DNA: TGTGCCACCAGCAGAGAGTTCGGGCTAGATACGCAGTATTTT
CDR3: CATSREFGLDTQYF

J: TRBJ2-3
size: NA
V: TRBV24-1
D: TRBD2
DNA: TGTGCCACCAGCGATATTCCCGGGACTAGCGGGGGAGCGTACACAGATACGCAGTATTTT
CDR3: CATSDIPGTSGGAYTDTQYF

J: TRBJ1-6
size: many
V: TRBV6-1
D: NA
DNA: TGTGCCAGCACCCAGTCTGGGGGGCATTCACCCCTCCACTTT
CDR3: CASTQSGGHSPLHF

J: TRBJ2-1
size: many
V: TRBV12-3/TRBV12-4
D: NA
DNA: TGTGCCAGCAAGACTCCCAGCTCCTACAATGAGCAGTTCTTC
CDR3: CASKTPSSYNEQFF

J: TRBJ1-5
size: few
V: TRBV11-1
D: NA
DNA: TGTGCCAGCAGCTTAGAGGGGGTCAGTGGTTATAGCAATCAGCCCCAGCATTTT
CDR3: CASSLEGVSGYSNQPQHF

J: TRBJ2-7
size: many
V: TRBV5-1
D: TRBD1
DNA: TGCGCCAGCAGCTTATACAGGGGTTACGAGCAGTACTTC
CDR3: CASSLYRGYEQYF

J: TRBJ2-1
size: many
V: TRBV7-3
D: NA
DNA: TGTGCCAGCAGCCCCCCCGGACTCCCCTACAATGAGCAGTTCTTC
CDR3: CASSPPGLPYNEQFF

J: TRBJ2-2
size: many
V: TRBV5-1
D: NA
DNA: TGCGCCAGCAGTCTACCGCTGACCGGGGAGCTGTTTTTT
CDR3: CASSLPLTGELFF

J: TRBJ2-2
size: few
V: TRBV20-1
D: NA
DNA: TGCAGTGCTAGGAACGAGGAGCTGTTTTTT
CDR3: CSARNEELFF

J: TRBJ1-1
size: many
V: TRBV5-1
D: NA
DNA: TGCGCCAGCAGCTTAGACCAAACGTCAGACACTGAAGCTTTCTTT
CDR3: CASSLDQTSDTEAFF

J: TRBJ2-1
size: many
V: TRBV10-3
D: TRBD1
DNA: TGTGCCATCACTCCCGGGACAGGGGGTAAAAGCTCCTACAATGAGCAGTTCTTC
CDR3: CAITPGTGGKSSYNEQFF

J: TRBJ1-5
size: many
V: TRBV20-1
D: NA
DNA: TGCAGTGCTAGACCCACGCTCGGCAATCAGCCCCAGCATTTT
CDR3: CSARPTLGNQPQHF

J: TRBJ1-5
size: many
V: TRBV12-3/TRBV12-4
D: TRBD1
DNA: TGTGCCAGCAGGGGACAGGGAGGACAGCCCCAGCATTTT
CDR3: CASRGQGGQPQHF

J: TRBJ2-7
size: many
V: TRBV11-1
D: NA
DNA: TGTGCCAGCAGCTTAGCCCGCGTAGGGGGAAAGGGGCCCAACGAGCAGTACTTC
CDR3: CASSLARVGGKGPNEQYF

J: TRBJ2-7
size: few
V: TRBV24-1
D: NA
DNA: TGTGCCACCAGCAGAACCGGGACACCCCCTGACGAGCAGTACTTC
CDR3: CATSRTGTPPDEQYF